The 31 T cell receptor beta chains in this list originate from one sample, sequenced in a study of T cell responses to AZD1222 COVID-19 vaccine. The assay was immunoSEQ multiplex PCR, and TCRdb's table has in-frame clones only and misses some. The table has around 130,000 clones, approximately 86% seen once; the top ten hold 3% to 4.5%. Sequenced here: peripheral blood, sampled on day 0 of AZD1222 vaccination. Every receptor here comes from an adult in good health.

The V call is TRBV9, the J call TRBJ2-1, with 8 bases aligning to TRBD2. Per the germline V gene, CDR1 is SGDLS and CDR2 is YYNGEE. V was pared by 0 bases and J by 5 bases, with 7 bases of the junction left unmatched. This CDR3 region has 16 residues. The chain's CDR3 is CASSVASLAVNNEQFF. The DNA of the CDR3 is TGTGCCAGCAGCGTAGCATCACTAGCGGTAAACAATGAGCAGTTCTTC.

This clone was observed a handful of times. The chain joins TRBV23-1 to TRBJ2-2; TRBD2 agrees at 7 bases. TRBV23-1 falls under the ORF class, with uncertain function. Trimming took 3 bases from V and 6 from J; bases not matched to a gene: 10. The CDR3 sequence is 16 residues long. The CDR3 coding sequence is TGCGCCAGCAGTCATCTAGCGGCGGCCGACGCCGGGGAGCTGTTTTTT. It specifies CASSHLAAADAGELFF.

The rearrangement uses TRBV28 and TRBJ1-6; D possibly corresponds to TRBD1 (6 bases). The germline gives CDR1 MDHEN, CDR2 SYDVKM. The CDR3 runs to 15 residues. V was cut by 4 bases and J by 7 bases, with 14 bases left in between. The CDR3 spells CASSSRQGSNSPLHF. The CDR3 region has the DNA TGTGCCAGCAGTTCCCGCCAGGGGAGCAATTCACCCCTCCACTTT.

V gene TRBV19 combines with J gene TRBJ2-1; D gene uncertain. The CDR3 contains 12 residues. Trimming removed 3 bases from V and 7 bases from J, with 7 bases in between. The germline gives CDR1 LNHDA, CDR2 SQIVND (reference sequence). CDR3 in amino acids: CASSIPGNEQFF. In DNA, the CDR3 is TGTGCCAGTAGTATCCCCGGAAATGAGCAGTTCTTC.

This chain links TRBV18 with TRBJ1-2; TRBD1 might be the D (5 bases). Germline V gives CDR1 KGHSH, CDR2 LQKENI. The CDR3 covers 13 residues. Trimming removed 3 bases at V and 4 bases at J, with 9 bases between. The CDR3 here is CASSPQGAYGYTF. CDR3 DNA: TGTGCCAGCTCACCGCAGGGAGCCTATGGCTACACCTTC.

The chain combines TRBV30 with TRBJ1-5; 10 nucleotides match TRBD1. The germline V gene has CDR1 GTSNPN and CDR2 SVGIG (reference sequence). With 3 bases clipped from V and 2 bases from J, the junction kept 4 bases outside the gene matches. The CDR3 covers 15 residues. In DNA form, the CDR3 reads TGTGCCTGGAGCGCCGGGACAGGGGGCAATCAGCCCCAGCATTTT. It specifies CAWSAGTGGNQPQHF.

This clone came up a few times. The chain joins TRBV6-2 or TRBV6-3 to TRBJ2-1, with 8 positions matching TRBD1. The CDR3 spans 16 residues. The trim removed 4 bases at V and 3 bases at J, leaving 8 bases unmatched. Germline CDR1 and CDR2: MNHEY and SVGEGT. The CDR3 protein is CASSSHAGGSYNEQFF. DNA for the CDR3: TGTGCCAGCAGTTCCCATGCAGGGGGCAGCTACAATGAGCAGTTCTTC.

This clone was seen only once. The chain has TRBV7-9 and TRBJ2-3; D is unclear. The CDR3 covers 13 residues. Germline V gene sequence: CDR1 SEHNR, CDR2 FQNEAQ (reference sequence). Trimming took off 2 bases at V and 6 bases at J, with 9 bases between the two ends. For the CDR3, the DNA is TGTGCCAGCAGCTTACTTCTGTGGGATACGCAGTATTTT. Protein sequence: CASSLLLWDTQYF.

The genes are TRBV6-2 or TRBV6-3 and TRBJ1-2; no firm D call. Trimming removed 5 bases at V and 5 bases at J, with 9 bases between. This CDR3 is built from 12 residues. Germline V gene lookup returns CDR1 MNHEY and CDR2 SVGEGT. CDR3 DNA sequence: TGTGCCAGCAGTCGAGGTTCGTATGGCTACACCTTC. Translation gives CASSRGSYGYTF.

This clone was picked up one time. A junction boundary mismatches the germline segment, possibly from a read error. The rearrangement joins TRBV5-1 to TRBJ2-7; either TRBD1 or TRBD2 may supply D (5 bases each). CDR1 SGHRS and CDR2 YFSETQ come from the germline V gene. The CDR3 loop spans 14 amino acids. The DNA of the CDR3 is TGCGCCAGCAGCTTGTACGGGCGCGAGGGGCAGTTTGACTTC. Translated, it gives CASSLYGREGQFDF. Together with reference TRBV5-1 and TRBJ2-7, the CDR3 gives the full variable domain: KAGVTQTPRYLIKTRGQQVTLSCSPISGHRSVSWYQQTPGQGLQFLFEYFSETQRNKGNFPGRFSGRQFSNSRSEMNVSTLELGDSALYLCASSLYGREGQFDFGPGTRLTVT.

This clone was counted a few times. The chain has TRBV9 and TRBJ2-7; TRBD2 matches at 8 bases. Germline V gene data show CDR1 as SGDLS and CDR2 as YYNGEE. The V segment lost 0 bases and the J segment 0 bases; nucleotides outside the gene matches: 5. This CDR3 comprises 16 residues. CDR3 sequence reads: CASSVGGGRTSYEQYF. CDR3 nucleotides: TGTGCCAGCAGCGTAGGTGGCGGGAGGACCTCCTACGAGCAGTACTTC. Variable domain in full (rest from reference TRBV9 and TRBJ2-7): DSGVTQTPKHLITATGQRVTLRCSPRSGDLSVYWYQQSLDQGLQFLIQYYNGEERAKGNILERFSAQQFPDLHSELNLSSLELGDSALYFCASSVGGGRTSYEQYFGPGTRLTVT.

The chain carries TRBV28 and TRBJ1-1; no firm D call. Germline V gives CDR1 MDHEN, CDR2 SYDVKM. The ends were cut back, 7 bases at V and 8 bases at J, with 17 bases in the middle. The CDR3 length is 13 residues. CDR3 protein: CASTSLGREEAFF. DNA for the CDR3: TGTGCCAGCACCTCTCTGGGAAGAGAGGAAGCTTTCTTT.

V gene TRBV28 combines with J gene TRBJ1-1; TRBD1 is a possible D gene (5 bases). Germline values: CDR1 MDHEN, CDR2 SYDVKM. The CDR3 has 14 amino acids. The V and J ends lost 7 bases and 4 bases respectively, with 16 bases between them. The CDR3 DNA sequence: TGTGCCAGCACCCTAGGGGCGGTCAGCACTGAAGCTTTCTTT. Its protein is CASTLGAVSTEAFF. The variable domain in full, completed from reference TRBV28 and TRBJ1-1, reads DVKVTQSSRYLVKRTGEKVFLECVQDMDHENMFWYRQDPGLGLRLIYFSYDVKMKEKGDIPEGYSVSREKKERFSLILESASTNQTSMYLCASTLGAVSTEAFFGQGTRLTVV.

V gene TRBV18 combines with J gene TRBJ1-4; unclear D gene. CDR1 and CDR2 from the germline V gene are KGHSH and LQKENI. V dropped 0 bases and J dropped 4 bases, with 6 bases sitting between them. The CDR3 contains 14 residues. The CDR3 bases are TGTGCCAGCTCACCACCGGGAGATAATGAAAAACTGTTTTTT. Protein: CASSPPGDNEKLFF.

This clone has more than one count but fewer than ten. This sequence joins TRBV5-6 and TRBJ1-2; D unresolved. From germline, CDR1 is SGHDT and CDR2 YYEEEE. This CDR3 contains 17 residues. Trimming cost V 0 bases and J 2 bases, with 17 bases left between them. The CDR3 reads CASSLEILRGRNYGYTF. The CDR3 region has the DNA TGTGCCAGCAGCTTGGAGATCCTCCGGGGTAGGAACTATGGCTACACCTTC.

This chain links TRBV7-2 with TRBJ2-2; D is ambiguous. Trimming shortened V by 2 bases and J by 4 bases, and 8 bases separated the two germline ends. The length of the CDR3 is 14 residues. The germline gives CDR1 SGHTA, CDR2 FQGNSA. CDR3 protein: CASSLKRSTGELFF. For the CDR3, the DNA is TGTGCCAGCAGCTTAAAAAGGAGCACCGGGGAGCTGTTTTTT.

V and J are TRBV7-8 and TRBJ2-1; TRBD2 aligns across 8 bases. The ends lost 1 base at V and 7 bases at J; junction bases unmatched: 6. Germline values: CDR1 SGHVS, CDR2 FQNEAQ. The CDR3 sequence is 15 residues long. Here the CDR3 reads CASSLDRGGANEQFF. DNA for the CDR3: TGTGCCAGCAGCTTAGATCGGGGGGGAGCGAATGAGCAGTTCTTC.

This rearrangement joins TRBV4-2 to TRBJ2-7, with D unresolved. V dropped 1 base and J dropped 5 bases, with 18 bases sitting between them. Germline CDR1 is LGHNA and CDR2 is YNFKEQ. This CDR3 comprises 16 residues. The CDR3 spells CASSQGLLRPPHEQYF. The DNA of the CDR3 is TGTGCCAGCAGCCAAGGTCTACTCAGACCCCCGCACGAGCAGTACTTC.

The CDR3 sequence: CASSLQGLNTEAFF. CDR3 coding DNA: TGTGCCAGCAGCTTGCAGGGTTTGAACACTGAAGCTTTCTTT. V usage is TRBV7-2 and J usage is TRBJ1-1, with D perhaps matching TRBD1 (5 bases). Germline CDR1 SGHTA, CDR2 FQGNSA. The CDR3 contains 14 residues. V shed 3 bases and J shed 0 bases, with 8 bases lying between them. Full variable domain (rest looked up from reference TRBV7-2 and TRBJ1-1): GAGVSQSPSNKVTEKGKDVELRCDPISGHTALYWYRQSLGQGLEFLIYFQGNSAPDKSGLPSDRFSAERTGGSVSTLTIQRTQQEDSAVYLCASSLQGLNTEAFFGQGTRLTVV.

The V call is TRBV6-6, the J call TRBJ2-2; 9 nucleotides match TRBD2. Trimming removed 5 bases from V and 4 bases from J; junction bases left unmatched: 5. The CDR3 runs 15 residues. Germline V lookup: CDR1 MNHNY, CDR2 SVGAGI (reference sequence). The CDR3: CASSASGMGTGELFF. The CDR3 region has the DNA TGTGCCAGCAGTGCTAGCGGGATGGGCACCGGGGAGCTGTTTTTT.

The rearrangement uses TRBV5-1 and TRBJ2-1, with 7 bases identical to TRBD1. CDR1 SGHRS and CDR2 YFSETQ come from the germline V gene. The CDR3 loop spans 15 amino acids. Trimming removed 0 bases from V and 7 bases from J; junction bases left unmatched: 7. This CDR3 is CASSLDRGLSNEQFF. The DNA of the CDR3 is TGCGCCAGCAGCTTGGACAGGGGATTAAGTAATGAGCAGTTCTTC.

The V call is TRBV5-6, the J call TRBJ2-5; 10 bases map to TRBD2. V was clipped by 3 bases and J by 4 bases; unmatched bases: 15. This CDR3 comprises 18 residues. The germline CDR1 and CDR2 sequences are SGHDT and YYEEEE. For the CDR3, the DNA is TGTGCCAGCAGCTCCAGGACTAGCGGAGCGAGCGTGGGAGAGACCCAGTACTTC. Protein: CASSSRTSGASVGETQYF.

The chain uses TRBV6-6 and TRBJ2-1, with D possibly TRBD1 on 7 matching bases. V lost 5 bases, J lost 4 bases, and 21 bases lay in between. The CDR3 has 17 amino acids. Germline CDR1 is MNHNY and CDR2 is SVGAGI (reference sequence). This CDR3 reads CASSRSGGTAIYNEQFF. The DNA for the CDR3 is TGTGCCAGCAGTCGGTCGGGCGGGACAGCGATATACAATGAGCAGTTCTTC.

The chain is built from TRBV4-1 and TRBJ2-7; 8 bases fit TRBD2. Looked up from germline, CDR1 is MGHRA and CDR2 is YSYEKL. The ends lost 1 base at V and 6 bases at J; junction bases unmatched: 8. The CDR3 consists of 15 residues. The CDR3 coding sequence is TGCGCCAGCAGCCAAGGCGCAGCGGGAGTCGGCGAGCAGTACTTC. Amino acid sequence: CASSQGAAGVGEQYF.

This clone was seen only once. The CDR3 nucleotides are TGTGCCAGCAGTGAGGGAGAGATAGCCAAAAACATTCAGTACTTC. Protein product: CASSEGEIAKNIQYF. The rearrangement uses TRBV2 and TRBJ2-4; a possible D gene is TRBD2 (5 bases). The V gene's germline CDR1 is SNHLY and CDR2 FYNNEI. This CDR3 contains 15 residues. With 3 bases removed from V and 0 bases from J, the gap between germline ends came to 9 bases. The full variable domain, with the rest looked up from reference TRBV2 and TRBJ2-4, is EPEVTQTPSHQVTQMGQEVILRCVPISNHLYFYWYRQILGQKVEFLVSFYNNEISEKSEIFDDQFSVERPDGSNFTLKIRSTKLEDSAMYFCASSEGEIAKNIQYFGAGTRLSVL.

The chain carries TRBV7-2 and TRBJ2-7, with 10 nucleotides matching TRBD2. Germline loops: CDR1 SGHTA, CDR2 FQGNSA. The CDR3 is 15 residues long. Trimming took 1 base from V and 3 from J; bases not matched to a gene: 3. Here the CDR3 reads CASSLGLAGLYEQYF. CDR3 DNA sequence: TGTGCCAGCAGCTTAGGACTAGCGGGTCTCTACGAGCAGTACTTC.

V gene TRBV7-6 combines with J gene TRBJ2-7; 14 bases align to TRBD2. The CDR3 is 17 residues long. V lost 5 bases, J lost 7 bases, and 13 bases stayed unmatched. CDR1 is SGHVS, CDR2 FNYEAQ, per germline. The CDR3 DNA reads TGTGCCAGCAGCGCAGGACTAGCGGGAGGACCTAGGGGTGAGCAGTACTTC. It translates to CASSAGLAGGPRGEQYF.

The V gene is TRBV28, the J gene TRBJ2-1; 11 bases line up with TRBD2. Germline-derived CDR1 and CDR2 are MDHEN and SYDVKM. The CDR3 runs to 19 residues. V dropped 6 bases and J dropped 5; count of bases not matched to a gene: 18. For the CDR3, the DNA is TGTGCCAGCAGCCCTGGGACTAGCGGAAGAGGAGGGTCACACAATGAGCAGTTCTTC. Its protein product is CASSPGTSGRGGSHNEQFF.

CDR3 in amino acids: CASSEYSVSNEQFF. The DNA for the CDR3 is TGTGCCAGCAGTGAATATTCGGTTAGCAATGAGCAGTTCTTC. This chain links TRBV25-1 with TRBJ2-1; D remains ambiguous. Germline loops: CDR1 MGHDK, CDR2 SYGVNS. The CDR3 consists of 14 residues. Deletions cut 0 bases from V and 6 bases from J, with 9 bases between.

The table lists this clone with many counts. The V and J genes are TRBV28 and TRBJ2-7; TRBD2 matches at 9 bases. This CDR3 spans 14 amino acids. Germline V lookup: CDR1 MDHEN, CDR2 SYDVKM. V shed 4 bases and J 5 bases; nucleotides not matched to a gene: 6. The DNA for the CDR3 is TGTGCCAGCAGTTCACTAGCTAGCGGGGACGAGCAGTACTTC. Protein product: CASSSLASGDEQYF.

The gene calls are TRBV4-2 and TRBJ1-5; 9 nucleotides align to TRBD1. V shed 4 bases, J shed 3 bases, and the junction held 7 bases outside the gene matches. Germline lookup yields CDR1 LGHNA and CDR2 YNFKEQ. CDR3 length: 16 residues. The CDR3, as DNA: TGTGCCAGCAGCCGATCCGGGACAGGGATCAATCAGCCCCAGCATTTT. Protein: CASSRSGTGINQPQHF.